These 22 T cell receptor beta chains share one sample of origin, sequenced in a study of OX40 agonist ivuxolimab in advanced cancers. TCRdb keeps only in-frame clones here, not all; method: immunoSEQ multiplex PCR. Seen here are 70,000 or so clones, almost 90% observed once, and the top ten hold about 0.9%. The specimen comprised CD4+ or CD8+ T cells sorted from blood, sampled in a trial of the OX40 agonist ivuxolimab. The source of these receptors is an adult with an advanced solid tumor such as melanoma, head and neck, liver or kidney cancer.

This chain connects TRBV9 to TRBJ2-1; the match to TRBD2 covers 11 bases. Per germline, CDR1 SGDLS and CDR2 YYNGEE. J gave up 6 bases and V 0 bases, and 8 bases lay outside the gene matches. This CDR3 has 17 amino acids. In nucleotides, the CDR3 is TGTGCCAGCAGCGTAGGCCCGGCTAGCGGGGGGATCAATGAGCAGTTCTTC. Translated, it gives CASSVGPASGGINEQFF. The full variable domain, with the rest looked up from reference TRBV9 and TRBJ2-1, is DSGVTQTPKHLITATGQRVTLRCSPRSGDLSVYWYQQSLDQGLQFLIQYYNGEERAKGNILERFSAQQFPDLHSELNLSSLELGDSALYFCASSVGPASGGINEQFFGPGTRLTVL.

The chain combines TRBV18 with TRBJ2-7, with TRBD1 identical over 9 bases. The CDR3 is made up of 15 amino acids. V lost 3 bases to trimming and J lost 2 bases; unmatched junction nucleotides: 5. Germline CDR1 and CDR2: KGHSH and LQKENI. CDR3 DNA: TGTGCCAGCTCACCCGGACAGGGGAATCCCTACGAGCAGTACTTC. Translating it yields CASSPGQGNPYEQYF.

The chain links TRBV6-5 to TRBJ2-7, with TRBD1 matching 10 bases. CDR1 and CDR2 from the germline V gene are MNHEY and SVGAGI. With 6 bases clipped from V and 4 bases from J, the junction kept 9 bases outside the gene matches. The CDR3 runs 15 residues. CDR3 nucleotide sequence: TGTGCCAGCAGAGACAGACAGGGGGCGGTGTACGAGCAGTACTTC. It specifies CASRDRQGAVYEQYF.

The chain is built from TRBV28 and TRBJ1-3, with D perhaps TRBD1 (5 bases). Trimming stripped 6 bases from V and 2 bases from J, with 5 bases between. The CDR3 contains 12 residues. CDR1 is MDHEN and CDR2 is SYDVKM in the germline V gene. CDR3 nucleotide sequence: TGTGCCAGCAGGGGGCCTGGAAACACCATATATTTT. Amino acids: CASRGPGNTIYF.

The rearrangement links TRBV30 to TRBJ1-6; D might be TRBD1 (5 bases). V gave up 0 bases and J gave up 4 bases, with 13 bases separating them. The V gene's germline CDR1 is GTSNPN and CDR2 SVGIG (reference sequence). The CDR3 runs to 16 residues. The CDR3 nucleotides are TGTGCCTGGAGTGTACTGGGGGTCCCTTATAATTCACCCCTCCACTTT. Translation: CAWSVLGVPYNSPLHF.

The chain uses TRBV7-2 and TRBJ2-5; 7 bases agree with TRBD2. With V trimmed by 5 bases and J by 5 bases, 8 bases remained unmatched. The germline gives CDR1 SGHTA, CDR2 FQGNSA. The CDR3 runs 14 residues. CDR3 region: CASSVWGGGETQYF. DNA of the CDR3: TGTGCCAGCAGCGTGTGGGGGGGAGGGGAGACCCAGTACTTC.

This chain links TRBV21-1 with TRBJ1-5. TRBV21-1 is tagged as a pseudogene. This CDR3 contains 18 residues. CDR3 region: CASSNPRLVRIFNQPQHF. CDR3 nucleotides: TGTGCCAGCAGCAACCCCCGTTTAGTAAGGATTTTCAATCAGCCCCAGCATTTT.

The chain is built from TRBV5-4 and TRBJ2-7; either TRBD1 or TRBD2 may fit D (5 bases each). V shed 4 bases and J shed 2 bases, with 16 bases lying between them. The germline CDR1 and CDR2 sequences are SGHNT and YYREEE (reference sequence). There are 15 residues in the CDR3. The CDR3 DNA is TGTGCCAGCAGCGCCGGGACCTCACAACCCTACGAGCAGTACTTC. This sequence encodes CASSAGTSQPYEQYF.

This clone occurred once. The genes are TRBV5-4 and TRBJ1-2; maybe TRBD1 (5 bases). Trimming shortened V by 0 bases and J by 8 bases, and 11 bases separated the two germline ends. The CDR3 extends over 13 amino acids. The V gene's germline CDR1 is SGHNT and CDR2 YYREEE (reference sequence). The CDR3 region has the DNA TGTGCCAGCAGCTTGGGCAGGGAGGTGGGCTACACCTTC. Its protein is CASSLGREVGYTF.

This chain's CDR3 is CASGSLKIPTGYSNQPQHF. As DNA, the CDR3 is TGTGCTAGTGGTTCGTTAAAAATACCGACAGGATATAGCAATCAGCCCCAGCATTTT. J is TRBJ1-5 and V is TRBV12-5; a possible D gene is TRBD1 (6 bases). In germline, CDR1 is LGHNT, CDR2 FRNRAP. The ends were cut back, 4 bases at V and 0 bases at J, with 22 bases in the middle. The CDR3 covers 19 residues.

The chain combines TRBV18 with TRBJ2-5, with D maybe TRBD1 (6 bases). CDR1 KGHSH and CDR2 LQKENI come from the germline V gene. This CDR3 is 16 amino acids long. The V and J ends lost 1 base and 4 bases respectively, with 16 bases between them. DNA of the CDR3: TGTGCCAGCTCACCACGAAGGACAGCTTCTTCAGAGACCCAGTACTTC. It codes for CASSPRRTASSETQYF.

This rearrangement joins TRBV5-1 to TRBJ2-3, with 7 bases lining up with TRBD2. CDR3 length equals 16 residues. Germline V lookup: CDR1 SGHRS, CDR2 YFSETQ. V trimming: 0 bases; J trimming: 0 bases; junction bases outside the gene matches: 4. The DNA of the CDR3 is TGCGCCAGCAGCTTGGCCGGGGGGACCAGCACAGATACGCAGTATTTT. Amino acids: CASSLAGGTSTDTQYF. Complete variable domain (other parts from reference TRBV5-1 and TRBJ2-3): KAGVTQTPRYLIKTRGQQVTLSCSPISGHRSVSWYQQTPGQGLQFLFEYFSETQRNKGNFPGRFSGRQFSNSRSEMNVSTLELGDSALYLCASSLAGGTSTDTQYFGPGTRLTVL.

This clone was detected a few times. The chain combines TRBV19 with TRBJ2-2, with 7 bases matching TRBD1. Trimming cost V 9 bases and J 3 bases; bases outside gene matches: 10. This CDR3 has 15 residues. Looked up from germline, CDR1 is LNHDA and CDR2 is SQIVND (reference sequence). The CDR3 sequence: CASISRGIHTGELFF. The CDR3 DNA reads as TGTGCCAGCATCAGCAGGGGGATTCACACCGGGGAGCTGTTTTTT.

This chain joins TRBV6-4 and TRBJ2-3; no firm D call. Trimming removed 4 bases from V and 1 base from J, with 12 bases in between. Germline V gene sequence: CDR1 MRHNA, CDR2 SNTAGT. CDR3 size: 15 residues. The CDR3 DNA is TGTGCCAGCAGTGTTGGGCTTGGCGGCACAGATACGCAGTATTTT. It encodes CASSVGLGGTDTQYF.

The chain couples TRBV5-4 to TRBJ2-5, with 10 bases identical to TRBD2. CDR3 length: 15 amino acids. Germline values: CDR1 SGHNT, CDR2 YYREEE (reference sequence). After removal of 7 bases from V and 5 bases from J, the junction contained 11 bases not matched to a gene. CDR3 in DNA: TGTGCCAGCGCGGGAGCGGGAGGGAAGGGGGAGACCCAGTACTTC. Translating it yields CASAGAGGKGETQYF.

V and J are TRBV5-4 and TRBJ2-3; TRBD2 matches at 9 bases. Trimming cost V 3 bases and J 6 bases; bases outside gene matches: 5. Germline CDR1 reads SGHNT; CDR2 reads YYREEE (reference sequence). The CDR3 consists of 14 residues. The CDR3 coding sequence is TGTGCCAGCAGCTCCTTCAGCGGGAGGGATACGCAGTATTTT. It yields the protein CASSSFSGRDTQYF.

The CDR3 DNA follows: TGTGCCAGCAGCTTAGGACTAGCGGGATACACAGATACGCAGTATTTT. It encodes CASSLGLAGYTDTQYF. This rearrangement joins TRBV7-3 to TRBJ2-3; 12 nucleotides agree with TRBD2. Germline trimming cut 2 bases from V and 2 bases from J; bases unmatched to any gene: 2. The germline gives CDR1 SGHTA, CDR2 FQGTGA. There are 16 residues in the CDR3.

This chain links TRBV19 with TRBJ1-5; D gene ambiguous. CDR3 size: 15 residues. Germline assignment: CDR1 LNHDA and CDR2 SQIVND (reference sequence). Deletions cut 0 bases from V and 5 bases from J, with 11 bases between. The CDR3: CASSIDISGYQPQHF. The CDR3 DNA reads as TGTGCCAGTAGTATAGATATATCAGGATATCAGCCCCAGCATTTT.

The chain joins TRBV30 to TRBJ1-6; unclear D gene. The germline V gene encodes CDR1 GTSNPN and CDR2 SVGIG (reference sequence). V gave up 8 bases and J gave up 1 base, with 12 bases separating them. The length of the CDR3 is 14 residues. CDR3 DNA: TGTGCCGGAAGATCGGGGTCCTATAATTCACCCCTCCACTTT. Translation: CAGRSGSYNSPLHF.

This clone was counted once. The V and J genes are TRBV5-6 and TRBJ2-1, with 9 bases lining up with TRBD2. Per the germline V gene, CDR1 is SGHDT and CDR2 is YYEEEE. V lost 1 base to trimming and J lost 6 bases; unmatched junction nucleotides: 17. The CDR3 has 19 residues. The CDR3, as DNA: TGTGCCAGCAGCTTGAGGGGTAGCGGGAGTCCAAAGGAGGGCAATGAGCAGTTCTTC. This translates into CASSLRGSGSPKEGNEQFF. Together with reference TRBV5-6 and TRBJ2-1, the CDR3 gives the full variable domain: DAGVTQSPTHLIKTRGQQVTLRCSPKSGHDTVSWYQQALGQGPQFIFQYYEEEERQRGNFPDRFSGHQFPNYSSELNVNALLLGDSALYLCASSLRGSGSPKEGNEQFFGPGTRLTVL.

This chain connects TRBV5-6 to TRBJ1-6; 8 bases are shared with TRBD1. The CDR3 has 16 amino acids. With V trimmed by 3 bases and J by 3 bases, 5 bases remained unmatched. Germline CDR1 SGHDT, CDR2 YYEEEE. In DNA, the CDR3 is TGTGCCAGCAGCTACCGACAGGGGATCTATAATTCACCCCTCCACTTT. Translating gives CASSYRQGIYNSPLHF.

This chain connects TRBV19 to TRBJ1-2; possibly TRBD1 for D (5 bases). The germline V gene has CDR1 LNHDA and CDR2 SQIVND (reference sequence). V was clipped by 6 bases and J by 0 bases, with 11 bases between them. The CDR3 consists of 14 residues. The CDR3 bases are TGTGCCAGTAGGCGTACAGGCGCTAACTATGGCTACACCTTC. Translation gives CASRRTGANYGYTF. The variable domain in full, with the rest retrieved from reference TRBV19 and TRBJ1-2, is DGGITQSPKYLFRKEGQNVTLSCEQNLNHDAMYWYRQDPGQGLRLIYYSQIVNDFQKGDIAEGYSVSREKKESFPLTVTSAQKNPTAFYLCASRRTGANYGYTFGSGTRLTVV.